These 21 T cell receptor beta chains were sequenced from one sample in a study of CD8 T cells in ankylosing spondylitis. TCRdb reanalysed the 5' RACE reads using MiXCR and keeps one entry per CDR3 protein. The sample includes about 220,000 distinct CDR3 sequences, about 10% of them seen just once. The material sequenced was blood, either unsorted or a sorted T cell fraction (not recorded which). Receptor source: a male donor with ankylosing spondylitis or in good health (not recorded which).

At least ten counts were recorded for this clonotype. The gene calls are TRBV12-3 or TRBV12-4 and TRBJ2-5, with TRBD2 as a possible D gene (7 bases). Trimming took 6 bases from V and 5 from J, leaving 19 bases between them. The CDR3 contains 15 residues. The CDR3 sequence: CASSPGATSLETQYF. The DNA for the CDR3 is TGTGCCAGCAGCCCGGGGGCGACTAGCTTGGAGACCCAGTACTTC.

There are many counts of this clonotype. The chain recombines TRBV7-9 with TRBJ1-4; a possible D gene is TRBD1 (5 bases). The V and J ends lost 2 bases and 5 bases respectively, with 12 bases between them. This CDR3 is built from 15 residues. Germline V gene data show CDR1 as SEHNR and CDR2 as FQNEAQ (reference sequence). The CDR3 loop is CASSLSSRENEKLFF. For the CDR3, the DNA is TGTGCCAGCAGCTTATCTTCCAGGGAGAATGAAAAACTGTTTTTT.

This clonotype has just a few counts. The J gene is TRBJ2-3, the V gene TRBV3-1, with D perhaps TRBD1 (6 bases). Looked up from germline, CDR1 is LGHDT and CDR2 is YNNKEL (reference sequence). This CDR3 spans 15 amino acids. The V and J ends lost 0 bases and 0 bases respectively, with 7 bases between them. The CDR3 is CASSQEGGSTDTQYF. The CDR3 DNA sequence: TGTGCCAGCAGCCAAGAAGGGGGTAGCACAGATACGCAGTATTTT.

This clonotype was seen repeatedly, ten times or more. The rearrangement uses TRBV6-5 and TRBJ1-5; 7 positions agree with TRBD1. The V gene end was trimmed by 2 bases and the J gene end by 3 bases; junction bases not matched to a gene: 7. The CDR3 totals 16 residues. Germline V gene data show CDR1 as MNHEY and CDR2 as SVGAGI. The CDR3 nucleotides read TGTGCCAGCAGTTACGACAGGGCCCAAATCAATCAGCCCCAGCATTTT. Amino acid sequence: CASSYDRAQINQPQHF.

This clonotype was seen more than once but under ten times. This CDR3 reads CASSQGNNQPQHF. In DNA, the CDR3 is TGTGCCAGCAGTCAGGGTAACAATCAGCCCCAGCATTTT. This chain connects TRBV2 to TRBJ1-5, with D possibly being TRBD1 (5 bases). The V and J ends lost 5 bases and 3 bases respectively, with 8 bases between them. CDR3 length: 13 residues. Per germline, CDR1 SNHLY and CDR2 FYNNEI.

The sample holds many counts of this clonotype. The CDR3 nucleotides are TGTGCCAGCAGTAACACCGGGGAGCTGTTTTTT. Translated: CASSNTGELFF. The chain carries TRBV12-3 or TRBV12-4 and TRBJ2-2; D call uncertain. Trimming left V 5 bases short and J 2 bases short, with 0 bases between. The CDR3 is 11 residues long.

This clonotype was counted many times. The chain recombines TRBV7-2 with TRBJ1-1, with D possibly being TRBD1 (5 bases). The CDR3 covers 14 residues. The V gene lost 3 bases and the J gene lost 1 base, with 9 bases spanning the gap. Germline-derived CDR1 and CDR2 are SGHTA and FQGNSA. CDR3 protein: CASSLDTQNTEAFF. DNA of the CDR3: TGTGCCAGCAGCTTGGACACGCAGAACACTGAAGCTTTCTTT.

This clonotype appeared many times. The chain has TRBV20-1 and TRBJ1-5; weak D call: TRBD1 (5 bases). Germline V lookup: CDR1 DFQATT, CDR2 SNEGSKA (reference sequence). V was trimmed by 3 bases and J by 4 bases, leaving 16 bases between them. The length of the CDR3 is 15 residues. The CDR3 coding sequence is TGCAGTGCTAGGGACCCACGAGGGGAAAATCAGCCCCAGCATTTT. This codes for CSARDPRGENQPQHF.

CDR3 protein: CASRDQGANNSPLHF. CDR3 DNA: TGCGCCAGCAGAGACCAGGGGGCAAATAATTCACCCCTCCACTTT. The chain carries TRBV5-1 and TRBJ1-6; 8 positions match TRBD1. V was clipped by 5 bases and J by 5 bases; unmatched bases: 6. There are 15 residues in the CDR3. CDR1 and CDR2 from the germline V gene are SGHRS and YFSETQ.

There are many counts of this clonotype. V gene TRBV5-1 combines with J gene TRBJ2-3, with 9 bases that match TRBD2. After removal of 4 bases from V and 3 bases from J, the junction contained 3 bases not matched to a gene. Per germline, CDR1 SGHRS and CDR2 YFSETQ. The CDR3 has 14 residues. The CDR3 nucleotides are TGCGCCAGCAGCCGGACTAGCGAGACAGATACGCAGTATTTT. The encoded protein is CASSRTSETDTQYF.

This clonotype was detected ten times or more. This chain connects TRBV20-1 to TRBJ2-5; 12 bases align to TRBD2. This CDR3 spans 16 amino acids. CDR1 is DFQATT, CDR2 SNEGSKA, per germline (reference sequence). With 5 bases clipped from V and 1 base from J, the junction kept 8 bases outside the gene matches. The CDR3 nucleotides are TGCAGTGCTTATCCGGGACTAGCGGGCGGCCAAGAGACCCAGTACTTC. It codes for CSAYPGLAGGQETQYF.

In its sample, this clonotype was seen many times. V usage is TRBV11-1 and J usage is TRBJ2-3, with 9 bases that match TRBD1. The CDR3 has 19 amino acids. After removal of 4 bases from V and 5 bases from J, the junction contained 19 bases not matched to a gene. CDR1 and CDR2 (germline): SGHAT, FQDESV (reference sequence). Here the CDR3 reads CASSSRFPGQGISGDTQYF. The CDR3, as DNA: TGTGCCAGCAGCTCCCGATTTCCGGGACAGGGAATTTCCGGAGATACGCAGTATTTT.

In its sample, this clonotype was seen many times. The chain uses TRBV28 and TRBJ1-5; the match to TRBD1 covers 10 bases. Per the germline V gene, CDR1 is MDHEN and CDR2 is SYDVKM. With V trimmed by 8 bases and J by 1 base, 11 bases remained unmatched. This CDR3 comprises 17 residues. The CDR3 reads CASERDRGLGSNQPQHF. CDR3 in DNA: TGTGCCAGCGAACGGGACAGGGGATTGGGGAGCAATCAGCCCCAGCATTTT.

The chain combines TRBV12-3 or TRBV12-4 with TRBJ1-2; 8 bases match TRBD1. Losses at the gene ends were 6 bases for V and 3 bases for J; bases not matched to a gene: 6. The CDR3 runs to 14 residues. The CDR3 reads CASSSDRGYYGYTF. As DNA, the CDR3 is TGTGCCAGCAGCTCTGACAGGGGCTACTATGGCTACACCTTC.

There are many counts of this clonotype. The chain employs TRBV15 and TRBJ1-2; 9 bases are shared with TRBD1. The CDR3 loop spans 15 amino acids. The germline CDR1 and CDR2 sequences are LNHNV and YYDKDF (reference sequence). Germline trimming cut 3 bases from V and 7 bases from J; bases unmatched to any gene: 9. The CDR3 DNA reads as TGTGCCACCAGCAGGGACAGGGGACTCCAGAGTGGCTACACCTTC. Its translation: CATSRDRGLQSGYTF.

V usage is TRBV29-1 and J usage is TRBJ2-5; D possibly corresponds to TRBD1 (6 bases). The CDR3 contains 14 residues. Germline V CDR1 and CDR2: SQVTM, ANQGSEA. Trimming pared 6 bases from V and 2 bases from J, leaving 16 bases between. For the CDR3, the DNA is TGCAGCGTCCCCCGGGACACGTTACAAGAGACCCAGTACTTC. It translates to CSVPRDTLQETQYF.

The gene calls are TRBV5-1 and TRBJ2-1; 15 positions agree with TRBD2. In germline, CDR1 is SGHRS, CDR2 YFSETQ. V shed 7 bases and J 5 bases; nucleotides not matched to a gene: 7. This CDR3 region has 16 residues. The CDR3 DNA follows: TGCGCCAGCGCCGGACTAGCGGGGGGGCCGCACAATGAGCAGTTCTTC. Its protein product is CASAGLAGGPHNEQFF.

The chain joins TRBV9 to TRBJ2-6; D uncertain. This CDR3 spans 17 amino acids. The germline gives CDR1 SGDLS, CDR2 YYNGEE. V lost 0 bases, J lost 1 base, and 11 bases lay in between. CDR3 loop: CASSVAGGPSGANVLTF. CDR3 in DNA: TGTGCCAGCAGCGTAGCAGGTGGACCATCTGGGGCCAACGTCCTGACTTTC.

This clonotype was recorded a few times. The gene calls are TRBV20-1 and TRBJ2-7; TRBD1 agrees at 8 bases. Germline-derived CDR1 and CDR2 are DFQATT and SNEGSKA (reference sequence). V was clipped by 0 bases and J by 4 bases; unmatched bases: 5. The CDR3 sequence is 14 residues long. CDR3 sequence (DNA): TGCAGTGCTAGAGAGGCGACAGGGGTGTACGAGCAGTACTTC. It encodes CSAREATGVYEQYF.

This clonotype appeared many times. The rearrangement uses TRBV20-1 and TRBJ2-2, with D perhaps assigned TRBD1 or TRBD2 (5 bases each). The length of the CDR3 is 16 residues. Germline V gene data show CDR1 as DFQATT and CDR2 as SNEGSKA (reference sequence). Trimming left V 0 bases short and J 8 bases short, with 19 bases between. In DNA, the CDR3 is TGCAGTGCTAGAGATTGGCGAGGGACGGACTTTGGGGAGCTGTTTTTT. It is translated as CSARDWRGTDFGELFF.

There are a few counts of this clonotype. The CDR3 loop is CASSVGQGGDGYTF. The CDR3 region has the DNA TGCGCCAGCAGCGTAGGACAGGGTGGTGATGGCTACACCTTC. The chain is built from TRBV5-1 and TRBJ1-2; 8 bases are a match to TRBD1. The germline V gene has CDR1 SGHRS and CDR2 YFSETQ. V lost 4 bases and J lost 6; bases outside the gene matches: 8. CDR3 length: 14 residues.